The text below deals with one T cell receptor beta chain. CDR1 ENHRY and CDR2 SYGVKD come from the germline V gene. With V trimmed by 10 bases and J by 0 bases, 6 bases remained unmatched. The CDR3 covers 16 residues. This sample was included in a study of T cells after yellow fever vaccination. It was through 5'RACE template switching that TCR cDNA was made, with a universal primer site and UMIs added. TCRdb re-called the 5' RACE reads with MiXCR, one entry per CDR3 protein. The table lists roughly 500,000 distinct CDR3 sequences, around 21% of them singletons. The chain employs TRBV10-3 and TRBJ2-6, with 10 bases that match TRBD1. This TCR came from a man between 25 and 39 years old who received the YFV17D yellow fever vaccine. The sample was PBMCs, taken 15 days after the yellow fever booster vaccination. The CDR3 spells CATGQGVDSGANVLTF. In DNA, the CDR3 is TGTGCCACCGGACAGGGGGTTGACTCTGGGGCCAACGTCCTGACTTTC.